The 15 T cell receptor beta chains below come from one sample, sequenced in a study of T cells in localized non-small cell lung cancer. Clones were sequenced by immunoSEQ multiplex PCR, and TCRdb holds only the in-frame ones, with some missing. The data show about 59,000 clones, with approximately 89% seen just once and around 20% held by the top ten. This specimen consisted of peripheral blood, obtained before any cancer treatment. The receptors stem from a man aged 40 to 70 with stage I lung adenocarcinoma.

CDR3 in amino acids: CASSLQGAGTGELFF. CDR3 sequence (DNA): TGTGCCAGCAGTTTACAGGGGGCTGGCACCGGGGAGCTGTTTTTT. The rearrangement links TRBV7-8 to TRBJ2-2; 9 bases line up with TRBD1. The germline gives CDR1 SGHVS, CDR2 FQNEAQ. The CDR3 consists of 15 residues. Trimming took 6 bases from V and 4 from J; bases not matched to a gene: 6.

Only a few counts were recorded for this clone. V gene TRBV25-1 combines with J gene TRBJ2-1; no firm D call. V was clipped by 8 bases and J by 9 bases, with 5 bases between them. The CDR3 is 9 residues long. Germline CDR1 reads MGHDK; CDR2 reads SYGVNS. CDR3 in DNA: TGTGCCAGCTCCGGTGAGCAGTTCTTC. Protein sequence: CASSGEQFF. The complete variable domain, with remaining parts taken from reference TRBV25-1 and TRBJ2-1, reads EADIYQTPRYLVIGTGKKITLECSQTMGHDKMYWYQQDPGMELHLIHYSYGVNSTEKGDLSSESTVSRIRTEHFPLTLESARPSHTSQYLCASSGEQFFGPGTRLTVL.

The chain combines TRBV6-4 with TRBJ2-3; TRBD2 aligns across 8 bases. The CDR3 sequence is 15 residues long. Germline-derived CDR1 and CDR2 are MRHNA and SNTAGT. V lost 4 bases and J lost 3; bases outside the gene matches: 6. The CDR3, as DNA: TGTGCCAGCAGTGCTCGGGGGGGGTATACAGATACGCAGTATTTT. Translating it yields CASSARGGYTDTQYF.

The chain carries TRBV27 and TRBJ2-7; 9 bases are a match to TRBD2. The CDR3 is 14 residues long. CDR1 is MNHEY and CDR2 is SMNVEV in the germline V gene (reference sequence). V was pared by 4 bases and J by 6 bases, with 7 bases of the junction left unmatched. CDR3 residues: CASSSGGRAFEQYF. The CDR3 nucleotides are TGTGCCAGCAGTTCGGGCGGGAGGGCCTTCGAGCAGTACTTC.

Turning to this clone: In the same sample, other DNA sequences code for this CDR3. V is TRBV11-3 and J is TRBJ1-1; unclear D gene. This CDR3 region has 13 residues. Trimming pared 1 base from V and 1 base from J, leaving 4 bases between. The germline gives CDR1 SGHNT, CDR2 YENEEA. CDR3 DNA sequence: TGTGCCAGCAGCTTAGGTGAGAACACTGAAGCTTTCTTT. This gives the protein CASSLGENTEAFF. Looking up the rest from reference TRBV11-3 and TRBJ1-1 gives the full variable domain: EAGVVQSPRYKIIEKKQPVAFWCNPISGHNTLYWYLQNLGQGPELLIRYENEEAVDDSQLPKDRFSAERLKGVDSTLKIQPAELGDSAVYLCASSLGENTEAFFGQGTRLTVV.

The chain joins TRBV4-2 to TRBJ2-7; D call uncertain. The CDR3 runs 15 residues. Germline lookup yields CDR1 LGHNA and CDR2 YNFKEQ. Trimming cost V 1 base and J 2 bases, with 12 bases left between them. CDR3 region: CASSQGLQNTYEQYF. In DNA form, the CDR3 reads TGTGCCAGCAGCCAAGGGCTCCAGAATACCTACGAGCAGTACTTC.

The chain is built from TRBV19 and TRBJ1-2; TRBD1 might be the D (5 bases). CDR1 is LNHDA, CDR2 SQIVND, per germline (reference sequence). The CDR3 length is 15 residues. Trimming removed 3 bases at V and 4 bases at J, with 15 bases between. This chain's CDR3 is CASSIGDPEFYGYTF. The CDR3 nucleotides are TGTGCCAGTAGTATTGGGGACCCTGAGTTCTATGGCTACACCTTC.

This clone showed up just a few times. The gene calls are TRBV7-6 and TRBJ1-2, with D possibly matching TRBD1 (6 bases). The CDR3 is 14 residues long. The germline gives CDR1 SGHVS, CDR2 FNYEAQ. V dropped 6 bases and J dropped 8 bases, with 19 bases sitting between them. CDR3 sequence reads: CASRLLTGSGGYTF. CDR3 sequence (DNA): TGTGCCAGCAGGCTATTGACAGGTTCAGGAGGCTACACCTTC.

This clone has only one observation. This sequence joins TRBV10-3 and TRBJ1-1; TRBD1 might be the D (5 bases). The CDR3 contains 14 residues. The V end lost 5 bases, the J end lost 3 bases, and 13 bases lay between the germline ends. Germline V gene data show CDR1 as ENHRY and CDR2 as SYGVKD. DNA of the CDR3: TGTGCCATCAGTATGGGGCAGGGAGACACTGAAGCTTTCTTT. This codes for CAISMGQGDTEAFF.

V gene TRBV12-5 combines with J gene TRBJ2-5; 14 positions agree with TRBD2. The CDR3 covers 21 residues. CDR1 is LGHNT, CDR2 FRNRAP, per germline. V shed 2 bases and J 0 bases; nucleotides not matched to a gene: 14. The CDR3 DNA sequence: TGTGCTAGTGGTTTGCTCCCTCCCGGGACTAGCGGGAGTCCGTACCAAGAGACCCAGTACTTC. Amino acids: CASGLLPPGTSGSPYQETQYF.

The rearrangement uses TRBV13 and TRBJ2-1, with D hard to call. With 4 bases removed from V and 2 bases from J, the gap between germline ends came to 18 bases. The CDR3 extends over 17 amino acids. CDR1 is PRHDT and CDR2 is FYEKMQ in the germline V gene (reference sequence). CDR3 region: CASSSETELSTYNEQFF. As DNA, the CDR3 is TGTGCCAGCAGCTCCGAAACAGAACTCTCAACCTACAATGAGCAGTTCTTC.

This chain links TRBV11-2 with TRBJ2-7; possibly TRBD2 for D (6 bases). Trimming cost V 1 base and J 3 bases, with 10 bases left between them. This CDR3 has 14 amino acids. Germline values: CDR1 SGHAT, CDR2 FQNNGV. The CDR3 DNA reads TGTGCCAGCAGCTTAGCGGAGGGCGGCTACGAGCAGTACTTC. Its translation is CASSLAEGGYEQYF. Full variable domain (missing parts from reference TRBV11-2 and TRBJ2-7): EAGVAQSPRYKIIEKRQSVAFWCNPISGHATLYWYQQILGQGPKLLIQFQNNGVVDDSQLPKDRFSAERLKGVDSTLKIQPAKLEDSAVYLCASSLAEGGYEQYFGPGTRLTVT.

DNA of the CDR3: TGTGCCAGCAGCCGAGACCACTATGGCTACACCTTC. This codes for CASSRDHYGYTF. The chain couples TRBV7-2 to TRBJ1-2; D gene uncertain. V lost 5 bases, J lost 3 bases, and 7 bases lay in between. The CDR3 totals 12 residues. Germline CDR1 reads SGHTA; CDR2 reads FQGNSA.

The V call is TRBV13, the J call TRBJ1-1; D remains ambiguous. V was trimmed by 6 bases and J by 1 base, leaving 21 bases between them. Germline V gives CDR1 PRHDT, CDR2 FYEKMQ (reference sequence). CDR3 length: 17 residues. CDR3 coding DNA: TGTGCCAGCAGTTACACCAGCCTCGGACGGAGGAACACTGAAGCTTTCTTT. It is translated as CASSYTSLGRRNTEAFF.

CDR3 nucleotide sequence: TGTGCCAGTAGTATGGGTGGGAGTGGTATCTACGAGCAGTACTTC. It specifies CASSMGGSGIYEQYF. V and J are TRBV19 and TRBJ2-7; the D gene is possibly TRBD2 (5 bases). Trimming took 3 bases from V and 3 from J, leaving 15 bases between them. The germline V gene encodes CDR1 LNHDA and CDR2 SQIVND (reference sequence). CDR3 size: 15 residues.